These 27 T cell receptor beta chains originate from one sample sequenced in a study of T cell clonality in common variable immunodeficiency. Measured with immunoSEQ multiplex PCR; TCRdb has only the in-frame clones, and not every one. The sample lists several thousand clones, none appearing once, the ten largest making up approximately 5%. Study-level points and caveats: In common variable immunodeficiency, TCR beta chains reportedly carried fewer deletions and N-nucleotide insertions.

For these receptors, no antigen is known. The sample was peripheral blood mononuclear cells. The source of these receptors is a human donor with common variable immunodeficiency.

About this clone: The observed sequence ends 3 residues before the CDR3 terminus, with the missing tail filled in from the germline J gene. This chain connects TRBV30 to TRBJ2-3; 8 bases map to TRBD2. V gave up 0 bases and J gave up 6 bases; unmatched junction bases: 11. The length of the CDR3 is 16 residues. Germline V CDR1 and CDR2: GTSNPN, SVGIG (reference sequence). The CDR3 bases that were read are TGTGCCTGGAGTGTACAAAAGCGGGGGAGCCCGGATACG. Its protein is CAWSVQKRGSPDT. The CDR3 reads in full as CAWSVQKRGSPDTQYF.

This clone came up a few times. The CDR3 extends 3 residues past the end of the read, so its final part is completed from the germline J gene. The J gene is TRBJ2-5, the V gene TRBV7-2; 13 bases are a match to TRBD2. Germline V gives CDR1 SGHTA, CDR2 FQGNSA. The CDR3 extends over 14 amino acids. The CDR3 DNA, read in part, is TGTGCCAGCAGCTTGGGACTAGCGGGGCCTACC. Its protein is CASSLGLAGPT. The CDR3 reads in full as CASSLGLAGPTQYF.

In its sample, this clone was seen a few times. CDR3 bases read: TGTGCCAGCTCGTCCAGTTCAGATACG. Translation gives CASSSSSDT. In full, the CDR3 is CASSSSSDTQYF. This rearrangement joins TRBV18 to TRBJ2-3; D ambiguous. The observed sequence ends 3 residues before the CDR3 terminus, with the missing tail filled in from the germline J gene. V shed 6 bases and J shed 4 bases, with 8 bases lying between them. Looked up from germline, CDR1 is KGHSH and CDR2 is LQKENI. The CDR3 is made up of 12 amino acids.

In regard to this clone: One junction end disagrees with the germline gene, perhaps due to a read error. The DNA ends 3 residues before the CDR3 does, and the rest of the CDR3 is filled in from the germline J gene. The rearrangement links TRBV7-7 to TRBJ2-7; weak D call: TRBD1 (6 bases). CDR3 size: 15 residues. From germline, CDR1 is SSHAT and CDR2 FNYEAQ (reference sequence). CDR3 loop: CASSAKGEYSYEQYF. The CDR3 DNA, read in part, is TGTGCTAGCAGCGCCAAGGGGGAATACAGCTACGAG.

This clone showed up just a few times. CDR3 DNA (partial): TGTGCCAGCAGCTTAGATCGCGGGAGTAACTACGAG. This gives the protein CASSLDRGSNYE. Given in full, the CDR3 is CASSLDRGSNYEQYF. This chain connects TRBV7-9 to TRBJ2-7; TRBD2 matches 7 bases. The read stops 3 residues short of the end of the CDR3; the missing end is completed from the germline J gene. This CDR3 has 15 residues. Germline V gene data show CDR1 as SEHNR and CDR2 as FQNEAQ (reference sequence). J lost 3 bases, V lost 1 base, and 6 bases had no gene match.

In its sample, this clone was seen a few times. The read terminates 3 residues before the CDR3 end, so the remaining end is supplied by the germline J gene. The chain employs TRBV7-2 and TRBJ2-7; 11 nucleotides line up with TRBD2. The junction had 4 bases not matched to a gene; V was cut back by 6 bases and J by 3 bases. Germline V gene data show CDR1 as SGHTA and CDR2 as FQGNSA. This CDR3 is 14 amino acids long. The covered CDR3 bases are TGTGCCAGCAGGACTAGCGGGATTCACTACGAG. Translating it yields CASRTSGIHYE. The complete CDR3 sequence is CASRTSGIHYEQYF.

A few counts support this clone. The read halts 3 residues ahead of the CDR3 end, with the missing end drawn from the germline J gene. The chain carries TRBV19 and TRBJ1-1; D gene ambiguous. Germline V gene sequence: CDR1 LNHDA, CDR2 SQIVND (reference sequence). This CDR3 has 14 residues. The V end was cut by 5 bases, the J end by 4 bases, with 14 bases between. CDR3 DNA, as far as it was read: TGTGCCAGTAGTCCCTACCCGTTGTCCACTGAA. Translated: CASSPYPLSTE. The whole CDR3 sequence is CASSPYPLSTEAFF.

This clone ranks as medium-sized. Read data end 3 residues before the CDR3 end; the end is taken from the germline J gene. This chain uses TRBV29-1 with TRBJ1-1; D may be TRBD1 (5 bases). Germline assignment: CDR1 SQVTM and CDR2 ANQGSEA. Trimming took 7 bases from V and 0 from J, leaving 18 bases between them. The CDR3 is 15 residues long. The DNA read from the CDR3 is TGCAGCGCACGAGCGGGTTGGGGGATGAACACTGAA. Its translation is CSARAGWGMNTE. The entire CDR3 sequence reads CSARAGWGMNTEAFF.

A word on this clone: The read ends 3 residues before the CDR3 terminus; that terminus is restored from the germline J gene. The genes are TRBV18 and TRBJ2-7; 8 bases line up with TRBD2. Germline CDR1 KGHSH, CDR2 LQKENI. CDR3 length: 16 amino acids. J gave up 0 bases and V 1 base, and 5 bases lay outside the gene matches. The CDR3 reads CASSPQASGSSYEQYF. The CDR3 bases that were read are TGTGCCAGCTCACCACAGGCGAGCGGGAGCTCCTACGAG.

This clone has only a few counts. Sequencing ends 3 residues short of the CDR3 end; the germline J gene provides the rest. The genes are TRBV7-6 and TRBJ2-7; TRBD2 matches at 7 bases. The CDR3 is 15 residues long. J was trimmed by 6 bases and V by 5 bases; bases with no gene match: 13. Germline V CDR1 and CDR2: SGHVS, FNYEAQ. CDR3 residues: CASSGAFGLEIEQYF. The CDR3 DNA, read in part, is TGTGCCAGCAGCGGAGCTTTTGGACTAGAGATCGAG.

This clone was counted only a few times. The read ends 3 residues before the CDR3 terminus; that terminus is restored from the germline J gene. V and J are TRBV6-1 and TRBJ2-3; 8 nucleotides match TRBD2. The CDR3 spans 15 residues. Germline CDR1 MNHNS, CDR2 SASEGT. The V gene end was trimmed by 4 bases and the J gene end by 2 bases; junction bases not matched to a gene: 5. Partial CDR3 DNA: TGTGCCAGCAGTGGAATAGCGGGGACCACAGATACG. As protein: CASSGIAGTTDT. The CDR3, in full, reads CASSGIAGTTDTQYF.

A few counts support this clone. The read ends 3 residues before the CDR3 terminus; that terminus is restored from the germline J gene. The chain is built from TRBV7-9 and TRBJ2-7; D remains ambiguous. The CDR3 covers 15 residues. The V gene lost 1 base and the J gene lost 4 bases, with 14 bases spanning the gap. Germline V gene data show CDR1 as SEHNR and CDR2 as FQNEAQ (reference sequence). CDR3 bases read: TGTGCCAGCAGCTTAGTTGGAAGGGTTGGGTACGAG. Encoded protein: CASSLVGRVGYE. The whole CDR3 region reads CASSLVGRVGYEQYF.

In its sample, this clone was seen a few times. The read stops 3 residues short of the end of the CDR3; the missing end is completed from the germline J gene. V is TRBV2 and J is TRBJ1-5; TRBD1 is a possible D gene (6 bases). CDR1 and CDR2 from the germline V gene are SNHLY and FYNNEI. With 7 bases removed from V and 0 bases from J, the gap between germline ends came to 13 bases. The CDR3 is 15 amino acids. The part of the CDR3 DNA that was read is TGTGCCAGCACAAACAGGGAGTATAGCAATCAGCCC. Translation gives CASTNREYSNQP. The complete CDR3 protein is CASTNREYSNQPQHF.

By its share, this clone is medium-sized. The read ends 3 residues shy of where the CDR3 ends; the end is completed using the germline J gene. This rearrangement joins TRBV7-2 to TRBJ1-1; D is undetermined. Germline V lookup: CDR1 SGHTA, CDR2 FQGNSA. Trimming shortened V by 5 bases and J by 1 base, and 8 bases separated the two germline ends. The CDR3 is 13 residues long. The CDR3 loop is CASSRHPNTEAFF. The covered CDR3 bases are TGTGCCAGCAGCCGACACCCGAACACTGAA.

This clone was picked up a small number of times. The read ends 3 residues before the CDR3 terminus; that terminus is restored from the germline J gene. The chain combines TRBV7-2 with TRBJ1-5, with 9 bases lining up with TRBD1. Germline values: CDR1 SGHTA, CDR2 FQGNSA. The V gene end was trimmed by 5 bases and the J gene end by 6 bases; junction bases not matched to a gene: 5. CDR3 size: 14 residues. CDR3 sequence reads: CASSGQGITQPQHF. CDR3 bases read: TGTGCCAGCAGCGGACAGGGGATTACTCAGCCC.

About this clone: The CDR3 extends 3 residues past the end of the read, so its final part is completed from the germline J gene. The chain has TRBV19 and TRBJ2-7; 7 bases are a match to TRBD2. The V gene end was trimmed by 6 bases and the J gene end by 1 base; junction bases not matched to a gene: 6. CDR1 and CDR2 from the germline V gene are LNHDA and SQIVND (reference sequence). This CDR3 contains 14 residues. This CDR3 reads CASSLSSGSYEQYF. The CDR3 DNA, read in part, is TGTGCCAGTAGCCTTTCTAGCGGTTCCTACGAG. The variable domain in full, completed from reference TRBV19 and TRBJ2-7, reads DGGITQSPKYLFRKEGQNVTLSCEQNLNHDAMYWYRQDPGQGLRLIYYSQIVNDFQKGDIAEGYSVSREKKESFPLTVTSAQKNPTAFYLCASSLSSGSYEQYFGPGTRLTVT.

This clone was detected only a few times. Coverage ceases 3 residues before the CDR3 finishes, and the germline J gene fills in the end. V gene TRBV19 combines with J gene TRBJ1-2; 9 bases are a match to TRBD1. The CDR3 extends over 13 amino acids. Germline values: CDR1 LNHDA, CDR2 SQIVND (reference sequence). V shed 5 bases and J 6 bases; nucleotides not matched to a gene: 4. CDR3: CASSWTGAHGYTF. The CDR3 DNA, read in part, is TGTGCCAGTAGTTGGACAGGGGCCCATGGC.

In this sample, this clone turned up a few times. The read falls 3 residues short of the CDR3 end, and the missing part is taken from the germline J gene. The V gene is TRBV19, the J gene TRBJ2-1; 7 bases fit TRBD2. The CDR3 runs 14 residues. Germline CDR1 is LNHDA and CDR2 is SQIVND (reference sequence). V was clipped by 5 bases and J by 5 bases; unmatched bases: 6. The sequenced part of the CDR3 DNA is TGTGCCAGTAGTCGGCGGGAGCTCCACAATGAG. It specifies CASSRRELHNE. The entire CDR3 protein is CASSRRELHNEQFF. Together with reference TRBV19 and TRBJ2-1, the CDR3 gives the full variable domain: DGGITQSPKYLFRKEGQNVTLSCEQNLNHDAMYWYRQDPGQGLRLIYYSQIVNDFQKGDIAEGYSVSREKKESFPLTVTSAQKNPTAFYLCASSRRELHNEQFFGPGTRLTVL.

Note on this clone: The read terminates 3 residues before the CDR3 end, so the remaining end is supplied by the germline J gene. The rearrangement joins TRBV18 to TRBJ2-7; 7 bases line up with TRBD1. CDR1 is KGHSH, CDR2 LQKENI, per germline. The V and J ends lost 6 bases and 5 bases, in that order; junction bases with no gene match: 10. The CDR3 consists of 14 residues. Partial CDR3 DNA: TGTGCCAGCTCCCTACAGGGGACCTTGGACGAG. Its protein product is CASSLQGTLDE. The CDR3 as a whole reads CASSLQGTLDEQYF.

With respect to this clone: The DNA ends 3 residues before the CDR3 does, and the rest of the CDR3 is filled in from the germline J gene. The rearrangement links TRBV18 to TRBJ2-7; D ambiguous. Germline CDR1 is KGHSH and CDR2 is LQKENI. This CDR3 comprises 15 residues. V was pared by 4 bases and J by 0 bases, with 13 bases between. CDR3 bases read: TGTGCCAGCTCACTTGCGAGGAGCGCCTCCTACGAG. Residues: CASSLARSASYE. The CDR3 reads in full as CASSLARSASYEQYF.

The table lists this clone with a few counts. The CDR3 extends 3 residues past the end of the read, so its final part is completed from the germline J gene. V usage is TRBV19 and J usage is TRBJ1-2; no clear D. Germline V CDR1 and CDR2: LNHDA, SQIVND (reference sequence). V dropped 9 bases and J dropped 5 bases, with 10 bases sitting between them. The CDR3 is 11 residues long. The CDR3 protein is CARTRSYGYTF. CDR3 DNA, as far as it was read: TGTGCCAGGACACGTTCATATGGC.

This clone has only a few counts. The read ends 3 residues shy of where the CDR3 ends; the end is completed using the germline J gene. The genes are TRBV2 and TRBJ1-1; unclear D gene. Germline V gene data show CDR1 as SNHLY and CDR2 as FYNNEI. The CDR3 runs to 14 residues. The V end was cut by 6 bases, the J end by 4 bases, with 15 bases between. CDR3 DNA (partial): TGTGCCAGCAGGTTAACCGTCAGTGCCACTGAA. Amino acids: CASRLTVSATE. The whole CDR3 sequence reads CASRLTVSATEAFF.

This clone was seen more than once but under ten times. The observed sequence ends 3 residues before the CDR3 terminus, with the missing tail filled in from the germline J gene. This rearrangement joins TRBV5-1 to TRBJ2-5, with TRBD1 matching 7 bases. Germline CDR1 reads SGHRS; CDR2 reads YFSETQ. Unmatched junction bases numbered 5, after V lost 4 bases and J lost 2 bases. This CDR3 is 14 amino acids long. The DNA read from the CDR3 is TGCGCCAGCAGCCAGGGACAGCTTCAAGAGACC. It encodes CASSQGQLQET. The whole CDR3 sequence is CASSQGQLQETQYF.

Concerning this clone itself: The read is 3 residues too short to cover the CDR3 end, so that end is filled in from the germline J gene. The V call is TRBV10-3, the J call TRBJ2-7; 7 positions match TRBD2. The CDR3 extends over 14 amino acids. J lost 1 base, V lost 8 bases, and 8 bases had no gene match. Germline V lookup: CDR1 ENHRY, CDR2 SYGVKD. CDR3 DNA (partial): TGTGCCATCGGAGGCGCGGGAGTATCCTACGAG. The encoded protein is CAIGGAGVSYE. The CDR3 reads in full as CAIGGAGVSYEQYF.

Remarks on this clone: The read ends 3 residues before the CDR3 terminus; that terminus is restored from the germline J gene. The V gene is TRBV7-9, the J gene TRBJ2-1, with 9 bases fitting TRBD2. V lost 5 bases and J lost 6; bases outside the gene matches: 5. CDR1 and CDR2 (germline): SEHNR, FQNEAQ (reference sequence). The CDR3 runs to 14 residues. CDR3: CASSRREGVNEQFF. Incomplete CDR3 DNA: TGTGCCAGCAGCAGGCGGGAGGGCGTCAATGAG.

The sample holds a few counts of this clone. The CDR3 extends 3 residues past the end of the read, so its final part is completed from the germline J gene. The rearrangement links TRBV20-1 to TRBJ1-1; 9 nucleotides match TRBD1. The CDR3 has 13 amino acids. CDR1 DFQATT and CDR2 SNEGSKA come from the germline V gene (reference sequence). V shed 5 bases, J shed 5 bases, and the junction held 6 bases outside the gene matches. The CDR3 DNA, read in part, is TGCAGTGCTGCCGGGACAGGGTGGACTGAA. This gives the protein CSAAGTGWTE. The CDR3 in its entirety is CSAAGTGWTEAFF.

In this sample, this clone turned up a few times. Coverage ceases 3 residues before the CDR3 finishes, and the germline J gene fills in the end. The J gene is TRBJ2-3, the V gene TRBV19; D remains unclear. Germline loops: CDR1 LNHDA, CDR2 SQIVND (reference sequence). Trimming took off 1 base at V and 0 bases at J, with 8 bases between the two ends. The CDR3 length is 15 residues. CDR3 DNA (partial): TGTGCCAGTAGTATAGGAGCCGGGAGCACAGATACG. Translated, it gives CASSIGAGSTDT. The entire CDR3 protein is CASSIGAGSTDTQYF.